Listed below are T cell receptor beta chains from one sample, sequenced in a study of sequential checkpoint blockade in melanoma. The table came from immunoSEQ multiplex PCR; TCRdb's copy has only in-frame clones and leaves some out. Among about 38,000 clones listed, about 88% were seen once. Material: CD8+ T cells sorted from blood (inferred from file names), obtained from a patient given nivolumab and ipilimumab in sequence. These receptors came from a human donor with melanoma. CDR3s include the opening cysteine and the closing phenylalanine or tryptophan. The order of the fields is V gene, clone size, J gene, D gene, CDR3 protein, CDR3 DNA. D genes are given only for firm matches. The listing skips clone size in some rows; elsewhere it reads once, few, many or a size class.

TRBV6-5	NA	TRBJ2-2	NA	CASSYPGESGELFF	TGTGCCAGCAGTTACCCCGGGGAGTCGGGGGAGCTGTTTTTT
TRBV27	NA	TRBJ2-7	TRBD2	CASSPSGTYEQYF	TGTGCCAGCAGCCCTAGCGGTACCTACGAGCAGTACTTC
TRBV7-9	few	TRBJ2-1	NA	CASSLSFVDEQFF	TGTGCCAGCAGCTTGTCCTTCGTCGATGAGCAGTTCTTC
TRBV12-5	NA	TRBJ2-3	TRBD2	CASGPSTSGGTDTQYF	TGTGCTAGTGGTCCGTCGACTAGCGGCGGCACAGATACGCAGTATTTT
TRBV7-3	once	TRBJ2-2	TRBD1	CASSLTGVTGELFF	TGTGCCAGCAGCTTGACAGGGGTCACCGGGGAGCTGTTTTTT
TRBV4-1	NA	TRBJ1-1	NA	CASSHATGSGNTEAFF	TGCGCCAGCAGCCACGCAACAGGGTCGGGGAACACTGAAGCTTTCTTT
TRBV7-3	NA	TRBJ1-1	NA	CASSLGGQTEAFF	TGTGCCAGCAGCTTGGGGGGGCAGACTGAAGCTTTCTTT
TRBV29-1	NA	TRBJ2-5	NA	CSVEGTRETQYF	TGCAGCGTTGAAGGAACCAGAGAGACCCAGTACTTC
TRBV29-1	NA	TRBJ2-7	TRBD2	CSVEGGAYEQYF	TGCAGCGTTGAGGGGGGGGCCTACGAGCAGTACTTC
TRBV9	NA	TRBJ1-3	TRBD1	CASSVGQGTGNTIYF	TGTGCCAGCAGCGTAGGACAGGGAACAGGAAACACCATATATTTT
TRBV28	NA	TRBJ2-5	NA	CASSLWGAQETQYF	TGTGCCAGCAGTTTATGGGGGGCGCAAGAGACCCAGTACTTC
TRBV5-1	once	TRBJ2-3	NA	CASSLDDYTDTQYF	TGCGCCAGCAGCTTGGATGACTACACAGATACGCAGTATTTT
TRBV27	NA	TRBJ2-1	NA	CASALGSYNEQFF	TGTGCCAGTGCCCTAGGCTCCTACAATGAGCAGTTCTTC
TRBV4-3	once	TRBJ1-5	TRBD1	CASSSGTGTQPQHF	TGCGCCAGCAGCAGCGGGACAGGGACTCAGCCCCAGCATTTT
TRBV9	once	TRBJ2-1	NA	CASSEWGPSYNEQFF	TGTGCCAGCAGCGAATGGGGCCCCTCCTACAATGAGCAGTTCTTC
TRBV28	NA	TRBJ2-3	NA	CASSPGADTQYF	TGTGCCAGCAGTCCAGGGGCGGATACGCAGTATTTT
TRBV14	few	TRBJ1-2	TRBD1	CASSPNRGRIDGYTF	TGTGCCAGCAGCCCGAACAGGGGGCGAATAGACGGCTACACCTTC
TRBV28	NA	TRBJ1-5	NA	CASSFISGGSNQPQHF	TGTGCCAGCAGTTTCATCTCGGGGGGTAGCAATCAGCCCCAGCATTTT
TRBV5-1	NA	TRBJ2-1	TRBD1	CASSFEQGTYNEQFF	TGCGCCAGCAGCTTCGAACAGGGGACATACAATGAGCAGTTCTTC
TRBV4-3	NA	TRBJ2-3	NA	CASSQERSLPDTQYF	TGCGCCAGCAGCCAAGAGAGGTCCCTCCCAGATACGCAGTATTTT
TRBV5-1	NA	TRBJ2-2	TRBD1	CASSLAGQGAGELFF	TGCGCCAGCAGCTTGGCGGGACAGGGTGCCGGGGAGCTGTTTTTT
TRBV25-1	NA	TRBJ1-1	TRBD1	CASSASGTGNTEAFF	TGTGCCAGCAGTGCCTCCGGGACAGGGAACACTGAAGCTTTCTTT
TRBV11-2	NA	TRBJ1-1	NA	CASSLAGADTEAFF	TGTGCCAGCAGCTTAGCAGGGGCCGACACTGAAGCTTTCTTT
TRBV7-2	NA	TRBJ1-1	NA	CASSFPGMNTEAFF	TGTGCCAGCAGCTTTCCAGGAATGAACACTGAAGCTTTCTTT
TRBV19	NA	TRBJ1-1	NA	CASSTSYAGPTEAFF	TGTGCCAGTAGTACCTCCTACGCAGGGCCCACTGAAGCTTTCTTT
TRBV5-4	NA	TRBJ1-4	TRBD1	CASSLTGLDEKLFF	TGTGCCAGCAGCCTGACAGGGTTGGATGAAAAACTGTTTTTT
TRBV27	NA	TRBJ2-1	NA	CASSSGLHVNEQFF	TGTGCCAGCAGTTCGGGACTCCATGTGAATGAGCAGTTCTTC
TRBV6-1	few	TRBJ1-1	TRBD1	CASSEAQGAHLGNTEAFF	TGTGCCAGCAGTGAGGCCCAGGGGGCACACCTCGGCAACACTGAAGCTTTCTTT
TRBV29-1	NA	TRBJ2-2	NA	CSVESPGGLPGELFF	TGCAGCGTTGAGTCTCCCGGTGGGCTCCCCGGGGAGCTGTTTTTT
TRBV7-7	NA	TRBJ2-1	NA	CASSQYPPGTPSSYNEQFF	TGTGCTAGCAGCCAGTACCCCCCCGGGACACCGAGCTCCTACAATGAGCAGTTCTTC
TRBV9	NA	TRBJ2-1	NA	CASSVGTGSYNEQFF	TGTGCCAGCAGCGTAGGGACGGGATCCTACAATGAGCAGTTCTTC
TRBV28	NA	TRBJ2-3	NA	CASSRGRGGDTQYF	TGTGCCAGCTCAAGGGGGCGAGGAGGGGATACGCAGTATTTT
TRBV27	NA	TRBJ2-2	NA	CASSKLNRVPNTGELFF	TGTGCCAGCAGCAAACTCAACAGGGTCCCGAACACCGGGGAGCTGTTTTTT
TRBV19	once	TRBJ1-4	NA	CASSIVWQNEKLFF	TGTGCCAGTAGTATAGTTTGGCAAAATGAAAAACTGTTTTTT
TRBV11-2	NA	TRBJ2-3	NA	CASSLDSERGGTDTQYF	TGTGCCAGCAGCTTAGATTCAGAACGGGGAGGCACAGATACGCAGTATTTT
TRBV5-1	NA	TRBJ2-7	NA	CASSPWGSSYEQYF	TGCGCCAGCAGCCCGTGGGGCAGCTCCTACGAGCAGTACTTC
TRBV5-1	NA	TRBJ2-1	TRBD1	CASSLEQGAMDWEQFF	TGCGCCAGCAGCTTGGAACAGGGGGCTATGGATTGGGAGCAGTTCTTC
TRBV10-3	few	TRBJ1-1	NA	CATTSEGRDTEAFF	TGTGCCACCACCTCGGAGGGCAGGGACACTGAAGCTTTCTTT
TRBV7-2	NA	TRBJ2-7	TRBD1	CASSWAQGAYEQYF	TGTGCCAGCAGCTGGGCACAGGGGGCTTACGAGCAGTACTTC
TRBV12-5	NA	TRBJ1-5	TRBD1	CASGLGQGDYQPQHF	TGTGCTAGTGGCCTTGGACAGGGAGACTATCAGCCCCAGCATTTT
TRBV7-3	NA	TRBJ2-3	TRBD2	CASSLASGSTDTQYF	TGTGCCAGCAGCTTAGCTAGCGGGAGCACAGATACGCAGTATTTT
TRBV6-5	NA	TRBJ1-2	NA	CASSYNEVGTYGYTF	TGTGCCAGCAGTTATAATGAGGTCGGAACCTATGGCTACACCTTC
TRBV10-1	NA	TRBJ1-3	TRBD1	CASSLSTGAISGNTIYF	TGCGCCAGCAGCCTCTCGACAGGGGCCATCTCTGGAAACACCATATATTTT
TRBV9	once	TRBJ2-3	NA	CASSVDPAPDTQYF	TGTGCCAGCAGCGTAGATCCCGCGCCAGATACGCAGTATTTT
TRBV7-3	NA	TRBJ2-7	NA	CASSLFGGHNEQYF	TGTGCCAGCAGCTTATTCGGGGGGCACAACGAGCAGTACTTC
TRBV7-6	NA	TRBJ2-3	TRBD1	CASSASGTGFPQPNTDTQYF	TGTGCCAGCAGCGCTTCCGGGACAGGTTTTCCTCAACCCAACACAGATACGCAGTATTTT
TRBV13	NA	TRBJ2-3	TRBD2	CASSLRLAGRTDTQYF	TGTGCCAGCAGCTTAAGACTAGCGGGCCGCACAGATACGCAGTATTTT
TRBV7-3	NA	TRBJ2-1	TRBD1	CASSLPSGTGPEQFF	TGTGCCAGCAGCTTACCCTCGGGGACAGGGCCTGAGCAGTTCTTC
TRBV11-3	NA	TRBJ1-2	TRBD1	CASSPRTGFGGYTF	TGTGCCAGCAGCCCTCGGACAGGGTTTGGTGGCTACACCTTC
TRBV2	NA	TRBJ2-1	TRBD2	CASSAWTSGYNEQFF	TGTGCCAGCAGTGCGTGGACTAGCGGCTACAATGAGCAGTTCTTC
TRBV19	few	TRBJ2-2	TRBD1	CALSTGHTGELFF	TGTGCCTTGTCGACAGGGCACACCGGGGAGCTGTTTTTT
TRBV13	NA	TRBJ1-5	NA	CASSPPRGTHYVNQPQHF	TGTGCCAGCAGCCCGCCGAGGGGGACCCACTACGTTAATCAGCCCCAGCATTTT